This T cell receptor beta chain appears in the sequencing data of a study of T cell responses to AZD1222 COVID-19 vaccine. Study observations and caveats: Across spike, vaccine-associated CD4 TCRs were found, dominant at 160-218 and 743-854. The donor group comprised mostly white British people and more females; the analysis possibly underestimated clonal diversity. A reported finding is that nearly half of spike-specific TCRs target unmutated variant regions.

Assay: immunoSEQ multiplex PCR; the TCRdb copy retains only in-frame clones and omits some. The table includes tens of thousands of clones, more than 75% detected once. A word on this clone: Antigen unknown. Other DNA sequences in the same sample also yield this CDR3.

Some second doses came at about 4 weeks and others at about 12 weeks; these were pooled. The V gene end was trimmed by 0 bases and the J gene end by 3 bases; junction bases not matched to a gene: 2. From germline, CDR1 is SGHRS and CDR2 YFSETQ. The CDR3 runs to 14 residues. The J gene is TRBJ1-1, the V gene TRBV5-1; TRBD1 matches at 7 bases. Material: peripheral blood, obtained 28 days after the second AZD1222 dose. The clonotype comes from an adult who received the AZD1222 COVID-19 vaccine. The CDR3: CASSLAGGYTEAFF. The CDR3 nucleotides read TGCGCCAGCAGCTTGGCAGGGGGGTACACTGAAGCTTTCTTT.